This T cell receptor beta chain was recovered during a study of immune cell composition in non-small cell lung cancer. The table came from immunoSEQ multiplex PCR; TCRdb's copy has only in-frame clones and leaves some out. Seen here are about 6,600 clones, 82% observed once, and the top ten hold about 8.6%. A word on this clone: The antigen is not known.

Normal lung was sampled as far from the tumour as possible, at least 3 cm. Regarding the study as a whole: Clones >0.5% enriched in tumour were rarer in adenocarcinoma (roughly 35%) than squamous (around 75%).

Trimming removed 2 bases from V and 6 bases from J, with 14 bases in between. The germline CDR1 and CDR2 sequences are SGHTA and FQGNSA. This CDR3 is built from 15 residues. The receptor's source is a human donor with non-small cell lung cancer. The rearrangement joins TRBV7-2 to TRBJ1-5; D is unclear. The sample taken for sequencing was non-adjacent lung tissue. The CDR3 region has the DNA TGTGCCAGCAGCTTATCAGGAGAGGGCGGTCAGCCCCAGCATTTT. Translation: CASSLSGEGGQPQHF.